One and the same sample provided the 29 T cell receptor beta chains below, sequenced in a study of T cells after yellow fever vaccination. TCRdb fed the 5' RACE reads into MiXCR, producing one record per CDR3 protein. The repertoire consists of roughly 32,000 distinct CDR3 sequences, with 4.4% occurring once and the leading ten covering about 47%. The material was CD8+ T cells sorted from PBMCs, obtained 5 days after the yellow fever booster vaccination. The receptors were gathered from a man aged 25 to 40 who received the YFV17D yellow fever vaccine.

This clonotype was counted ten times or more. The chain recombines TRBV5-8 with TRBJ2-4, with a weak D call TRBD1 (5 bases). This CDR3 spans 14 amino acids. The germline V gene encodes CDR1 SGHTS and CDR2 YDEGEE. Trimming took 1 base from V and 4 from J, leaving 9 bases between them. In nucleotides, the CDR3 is TGTGCCAGCAGCTTGACAGGCCCAAAAAACATTCAGTACTTC. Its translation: CASSLTGPKNIQYF.

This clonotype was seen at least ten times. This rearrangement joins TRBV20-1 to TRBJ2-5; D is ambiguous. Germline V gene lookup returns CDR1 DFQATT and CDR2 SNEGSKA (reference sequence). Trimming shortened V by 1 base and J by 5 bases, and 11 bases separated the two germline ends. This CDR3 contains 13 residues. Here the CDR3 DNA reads TGCAGTGCTAGAGTGGAACGGACGGAGACCCAGTACTTC. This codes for CSARVERTETQYF.

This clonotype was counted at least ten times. The DNA of the CDR3 is TGTGCCAGCAGTGAATTAGGGGGGATCGACAAAAACATTCAGTACTTC. Translation: CASSELGGIDKNIQYF. This chain uses TRBV25-1 with TRBJ2-4; D assignment may be TRBD1 or TRBD2 (6 bases each). This CDR3 has 16 amino acids. Trimming pared 1 base from V and 3 bases from J, leaving 13 bases between. Germline lookup yields CDR1 MGHDK and CDR2 SYGVNS.

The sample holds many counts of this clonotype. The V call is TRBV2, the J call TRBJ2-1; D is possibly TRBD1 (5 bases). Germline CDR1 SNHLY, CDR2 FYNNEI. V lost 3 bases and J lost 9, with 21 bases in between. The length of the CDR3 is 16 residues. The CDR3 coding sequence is TGTGCCAGCAGTGATCCCGATGAATCCTGGGGCCCTGAGCAGTTCTTC. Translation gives CASSDPDESWGPEQFF.

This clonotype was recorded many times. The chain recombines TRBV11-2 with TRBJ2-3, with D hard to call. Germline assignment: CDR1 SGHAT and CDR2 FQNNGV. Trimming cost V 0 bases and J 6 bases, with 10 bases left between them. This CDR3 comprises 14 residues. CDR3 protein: CASSLDRTPDTQYF. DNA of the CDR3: TGTGCCAGCAGCTTAGATAGGACGCCGGATACGCAGTATTTT.

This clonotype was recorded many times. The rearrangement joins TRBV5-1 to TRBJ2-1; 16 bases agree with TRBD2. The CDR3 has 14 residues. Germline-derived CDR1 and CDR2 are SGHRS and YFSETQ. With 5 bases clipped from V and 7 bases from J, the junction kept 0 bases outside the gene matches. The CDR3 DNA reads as TGCGCCAGCAGGGGACTAGCGGGAGGGAATGAGCAGTTCTTC. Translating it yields CASRGLAGGNEQFF.

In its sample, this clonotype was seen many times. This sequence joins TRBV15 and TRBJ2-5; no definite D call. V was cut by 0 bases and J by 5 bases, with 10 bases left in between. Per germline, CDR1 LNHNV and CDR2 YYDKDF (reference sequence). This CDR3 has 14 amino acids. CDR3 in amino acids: CATSRDRTLETQYF. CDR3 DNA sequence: TGTGCCACCAGCAGAGATCGAACTTTGGAGACCCAGTACTTC.

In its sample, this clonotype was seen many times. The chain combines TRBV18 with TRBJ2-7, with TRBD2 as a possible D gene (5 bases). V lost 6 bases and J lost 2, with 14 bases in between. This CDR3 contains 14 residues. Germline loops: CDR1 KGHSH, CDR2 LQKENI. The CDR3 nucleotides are TGTGCCAGCTCCGGAGACCTGGGAGCCTACGAGCAGTACTTC. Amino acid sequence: CASSGDLGAYEQYF.

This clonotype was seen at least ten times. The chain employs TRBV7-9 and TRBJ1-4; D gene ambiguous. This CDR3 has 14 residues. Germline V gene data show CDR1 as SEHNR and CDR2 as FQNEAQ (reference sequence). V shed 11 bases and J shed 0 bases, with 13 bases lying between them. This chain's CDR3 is CAVTHETTNEKLFF. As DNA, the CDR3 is TGTGCCGTAACCCACGAAACAACTAATGAAAAACTGTTTTTT. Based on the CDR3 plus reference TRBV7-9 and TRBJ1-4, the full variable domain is DTGVSQNPRHKITKRGQNVTFRCDPISEHNRLYWYRQTLGQGPEFLTYFQNEAQLEKSRLLSDRFSAERPKGSFSTLEIQRTEQGDSAMYLCAVTHETTNEKLFFGSGTQLSVL.

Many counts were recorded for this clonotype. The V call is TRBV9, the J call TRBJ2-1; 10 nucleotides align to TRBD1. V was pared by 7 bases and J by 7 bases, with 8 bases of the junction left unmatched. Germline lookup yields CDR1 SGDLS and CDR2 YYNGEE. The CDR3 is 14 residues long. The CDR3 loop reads CASGEGQGINEQFF. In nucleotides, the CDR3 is TGTGCCAGCGGGGAGGGACAGGGGATTAATGAGCAGTTCTTC. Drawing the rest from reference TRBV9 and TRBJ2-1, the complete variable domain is DSGVTQTPKHLITATGQRVTLRCSPRSGDLSVYWYQQSLDQGLQFLIQYYNGEERAKGNILERFSAQQFPDLHSELNLSSLELGDSALYFCASGEGQGINEQFFGPGTRLTVL.

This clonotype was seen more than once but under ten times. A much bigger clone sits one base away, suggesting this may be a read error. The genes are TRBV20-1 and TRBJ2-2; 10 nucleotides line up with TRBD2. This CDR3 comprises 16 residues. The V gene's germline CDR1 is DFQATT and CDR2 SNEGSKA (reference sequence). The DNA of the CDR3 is TGCTGTGCTAGAGATTGGCTAGCGGGAGACCCCGGGGAGCTGTTTTTT. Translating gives CCARDWLAGDPGELFF.

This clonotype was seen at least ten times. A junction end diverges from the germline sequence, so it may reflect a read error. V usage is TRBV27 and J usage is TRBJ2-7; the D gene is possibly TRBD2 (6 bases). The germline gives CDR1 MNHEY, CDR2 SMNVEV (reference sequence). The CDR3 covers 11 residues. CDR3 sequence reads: CASKHQEGLNF. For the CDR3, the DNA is TGTGCCAGCAAACACCAGGAGGGATTGAACTTC.

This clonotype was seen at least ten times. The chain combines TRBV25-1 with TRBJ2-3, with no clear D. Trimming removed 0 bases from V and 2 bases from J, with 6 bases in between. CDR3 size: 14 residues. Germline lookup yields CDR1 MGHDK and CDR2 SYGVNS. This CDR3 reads CASSEYALTDTQYF. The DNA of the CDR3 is TGTGCCAGCAGTGAATATGCACTCACAGATACGCAGTATTTT.

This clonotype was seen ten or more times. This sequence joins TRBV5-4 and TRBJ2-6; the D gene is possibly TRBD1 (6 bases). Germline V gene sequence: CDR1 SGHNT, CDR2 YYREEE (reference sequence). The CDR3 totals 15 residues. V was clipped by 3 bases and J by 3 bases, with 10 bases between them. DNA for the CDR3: TGTGCCAGCAGCTCTACAGGGCTTGGGGCCAACGTCCTGACTTTC. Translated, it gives CASSSTGLGANVLTF.

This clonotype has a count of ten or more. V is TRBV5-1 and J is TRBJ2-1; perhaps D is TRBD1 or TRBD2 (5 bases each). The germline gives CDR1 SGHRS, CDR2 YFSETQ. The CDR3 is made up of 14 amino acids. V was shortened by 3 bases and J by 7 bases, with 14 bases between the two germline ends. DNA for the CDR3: TGCGCCAGCAGCTCAGCCGGGGCGGCTAATGAGCAGTTCTTC. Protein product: CASSSAGAANEQFF.

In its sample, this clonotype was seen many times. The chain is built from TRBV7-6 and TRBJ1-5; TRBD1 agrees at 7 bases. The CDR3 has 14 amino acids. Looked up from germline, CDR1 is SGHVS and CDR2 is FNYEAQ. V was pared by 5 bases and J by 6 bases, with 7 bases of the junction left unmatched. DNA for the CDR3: TGTGCCAGCAGCCCTGGGACAGTAGGTCAGCCCCAGCATTTT. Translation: CASSPGTVGQPQHF.

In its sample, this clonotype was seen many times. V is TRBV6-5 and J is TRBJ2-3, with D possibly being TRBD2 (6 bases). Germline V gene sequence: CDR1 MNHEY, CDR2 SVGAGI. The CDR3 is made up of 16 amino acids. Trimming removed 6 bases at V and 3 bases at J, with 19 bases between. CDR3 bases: TGTGCCAGCAGATTATTAGCGGAACAAGCTACAGATACGCAGTATTTT. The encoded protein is CASRLLAEQATDTQYF.

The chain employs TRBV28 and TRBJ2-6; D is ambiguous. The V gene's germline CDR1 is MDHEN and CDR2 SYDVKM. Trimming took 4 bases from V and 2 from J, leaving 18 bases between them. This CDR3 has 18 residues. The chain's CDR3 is CASSWSVPRSAGANVLTF. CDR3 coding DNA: TGTGCCAGCAGTTGGTCGGTGCCGCGGTCGGCTGGGGCCAACGTCCTGACTTTC.

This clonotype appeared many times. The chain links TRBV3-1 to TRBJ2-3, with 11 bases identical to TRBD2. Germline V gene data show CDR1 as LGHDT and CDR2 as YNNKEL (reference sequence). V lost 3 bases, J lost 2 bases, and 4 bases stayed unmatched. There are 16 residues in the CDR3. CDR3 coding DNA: TGTGCCAGCAGCCATCGACTAGCGGGGCTCACAGATACGCAGTATTTT. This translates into CASSHRLAGLTDTQYF.

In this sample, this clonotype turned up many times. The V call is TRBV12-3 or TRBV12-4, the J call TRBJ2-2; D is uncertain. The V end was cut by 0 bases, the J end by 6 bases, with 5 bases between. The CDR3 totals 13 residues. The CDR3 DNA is TGTGCCAGCAGTTTAGCGGGTCCCGGGGAGCTGTTTTTT. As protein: CASSLAGPGELFF.

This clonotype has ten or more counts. CDR3 coding DNA: TGTGCCAGCAGCCCCGGCCCCGGGACAACCTATGGCTACACCTTC. Translating gives CASSPGPGTTYGYTF. The chain links TRBV5-6 to TRBJ1-2; TRBD1 might be the D (6 bases). The CDR3 extends over 15 amino acids. Per germline, CDR1 SGHDT and CDR2 YYEEEE. V was clipped by 4 bases and J by 4 bases, with 17 bases between them.

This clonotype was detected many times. CDR3 sequence: CASSVGGVGQNIQYF. CDR3 bases: TGTGCCAGCAGCGTAGGGGGGGTCGGCCAAAACATTCAGTACTTC. The chain links TRBV9 to TRBJ2-4; D might be TRBD2 (6 bases). This CDR3 has 15 residues. Per the germline V gene, CDR1 is SGDLS and CDR2 is YYNGEE. V was clipped by 0 bases and J by 5 bases, with 12 bases between them.

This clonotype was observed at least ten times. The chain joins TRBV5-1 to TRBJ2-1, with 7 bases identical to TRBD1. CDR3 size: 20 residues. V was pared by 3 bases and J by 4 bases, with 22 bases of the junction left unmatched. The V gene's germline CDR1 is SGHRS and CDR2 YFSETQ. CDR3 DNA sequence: TGCGCCAGCAGCTCCCCGGAATTCGGGACAGCGGAAGAAATTTACAATGAGCAGTTCTTC. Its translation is CASSSPEFGTAEEIYNEQFF.

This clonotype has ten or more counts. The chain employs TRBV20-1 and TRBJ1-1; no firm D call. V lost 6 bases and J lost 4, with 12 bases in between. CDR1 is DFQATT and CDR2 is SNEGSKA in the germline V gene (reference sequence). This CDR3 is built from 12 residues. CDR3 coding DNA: TGCAGTGCAAGAATAGGGTTCACTGAAGCTTTCTTT. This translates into CSARIGFTEAFF.

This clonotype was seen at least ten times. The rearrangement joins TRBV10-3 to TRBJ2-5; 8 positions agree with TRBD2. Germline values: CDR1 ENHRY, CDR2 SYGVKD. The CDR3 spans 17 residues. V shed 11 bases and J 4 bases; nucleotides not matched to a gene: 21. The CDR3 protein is CASGGGRVTGGLETQYF. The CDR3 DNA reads TGTGCCTCGGGCGGGGGGCGCGTCACGGGAGGGTTAGAGACCCAGTACTTC.

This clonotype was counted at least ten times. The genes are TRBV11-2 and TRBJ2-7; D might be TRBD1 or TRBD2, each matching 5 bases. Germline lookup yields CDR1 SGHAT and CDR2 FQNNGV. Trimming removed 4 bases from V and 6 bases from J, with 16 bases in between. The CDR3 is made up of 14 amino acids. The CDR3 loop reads CASSSTGTGGEQYF. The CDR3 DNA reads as TGTGCCAGCAGCTCTACCGGGACCGGCGGCGAGCAGTACTTC. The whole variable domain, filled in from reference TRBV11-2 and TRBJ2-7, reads EAGVAQSPRYKIIEKRQSVAFWCNPISGHATLYWYQQILGQGPKLLIQFQNNGVVDDSQLPKDRFSAERLKGVDSTLKIQPAKLEDSAVYLCASSSTGTGGEQYFGPGTRLTVT.

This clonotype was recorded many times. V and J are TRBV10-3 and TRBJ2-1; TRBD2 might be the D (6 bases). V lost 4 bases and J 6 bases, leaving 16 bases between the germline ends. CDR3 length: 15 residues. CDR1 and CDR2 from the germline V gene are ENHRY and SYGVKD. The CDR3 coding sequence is TGTGCCATCAGTGGGGAGGAGCGTCTTAGCAATGAGCAGTTCTTC. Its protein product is CAISGEERLSNEQFF.

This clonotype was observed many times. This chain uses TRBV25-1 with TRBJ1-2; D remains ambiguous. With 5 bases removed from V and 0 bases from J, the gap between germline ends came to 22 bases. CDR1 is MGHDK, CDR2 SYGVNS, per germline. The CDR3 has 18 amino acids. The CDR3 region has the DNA TGTGCCAGCAGTTACCCAGTGCACCGCCTGTGGGCTAACTATGGCTACACCTTC. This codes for CASSYPVHRLWANYGYTF.

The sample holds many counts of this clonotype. CDR3 in DNA: TGTGCCAGCAGCTTCTGGAGCTATATTGTGCCTGGGGCCAACGTCCTGACTTTC. Its protein is CASSFWSYIVPGANVLTF. The chain links TRBV5-6 to TRBJ2-6, with D uncertain. Germline-derived CDR1 and CDR2 are SGHDT and YYEEEE. V lost 2 bases, J lost 2 bases, and 17 bases lay in between. The CDR3 is made up of 18 amino acids.